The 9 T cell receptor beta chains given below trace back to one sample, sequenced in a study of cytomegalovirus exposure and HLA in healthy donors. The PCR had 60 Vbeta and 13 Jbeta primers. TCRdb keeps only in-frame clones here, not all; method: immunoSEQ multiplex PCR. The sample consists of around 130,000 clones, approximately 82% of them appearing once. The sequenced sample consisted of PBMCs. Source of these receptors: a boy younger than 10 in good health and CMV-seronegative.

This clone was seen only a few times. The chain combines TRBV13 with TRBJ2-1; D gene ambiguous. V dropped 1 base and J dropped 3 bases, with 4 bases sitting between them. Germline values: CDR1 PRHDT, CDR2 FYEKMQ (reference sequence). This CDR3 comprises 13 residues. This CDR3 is CASSLDGYNEQFF. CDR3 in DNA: TGTGCCAGCAGCTTAGACGGCTACAATGAGCAGTTCTTC.

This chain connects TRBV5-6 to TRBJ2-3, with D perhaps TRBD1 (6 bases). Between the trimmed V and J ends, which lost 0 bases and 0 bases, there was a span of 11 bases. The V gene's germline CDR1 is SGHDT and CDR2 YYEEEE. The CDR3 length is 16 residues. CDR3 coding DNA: TGTGCCAGCAGCTTGGACAGACAGGCGAGCACAGATACGCAGTATTTT. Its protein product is CASSLDRQASTDTQYF. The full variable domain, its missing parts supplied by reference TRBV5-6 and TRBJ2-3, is DAGVTQSPTHLIKTRGQQVTLRCSPKSGHDTVSWYQQALGQGPQFIFQYYEEEERQRGNFPDRFSGHQFPNYSSELNVNALLLGDSALYLCASSLDRQASTDTQYFGPGTRLTVL.

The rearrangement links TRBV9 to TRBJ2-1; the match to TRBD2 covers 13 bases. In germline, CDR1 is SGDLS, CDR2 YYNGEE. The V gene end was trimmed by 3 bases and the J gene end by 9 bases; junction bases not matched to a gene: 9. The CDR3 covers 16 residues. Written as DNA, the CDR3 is TGTGCCAGCAGCGCCGCGACGGGACTAGCGGGAACTGAGCAGTTCTTC. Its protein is CASSAATGLAGTEQFF.

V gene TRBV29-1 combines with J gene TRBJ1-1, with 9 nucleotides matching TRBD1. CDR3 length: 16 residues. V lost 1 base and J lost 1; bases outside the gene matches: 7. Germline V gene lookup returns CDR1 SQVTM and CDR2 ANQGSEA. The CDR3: CSVEGQTGGRNTEAFF. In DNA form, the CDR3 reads TGCAGCGTTGAAGGACAGACAGGGGGGAGGAACACTGAAGCTTTCTTT.

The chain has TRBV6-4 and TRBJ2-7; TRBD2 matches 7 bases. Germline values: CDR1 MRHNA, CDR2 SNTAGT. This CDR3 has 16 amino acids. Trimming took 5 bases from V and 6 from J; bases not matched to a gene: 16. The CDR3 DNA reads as TGTGCCAGCAGTCCACAGCCGGGGGGTGAGTTTGGCGAGCAGTACTTC. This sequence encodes CASSPQPGGEFGEQYF.

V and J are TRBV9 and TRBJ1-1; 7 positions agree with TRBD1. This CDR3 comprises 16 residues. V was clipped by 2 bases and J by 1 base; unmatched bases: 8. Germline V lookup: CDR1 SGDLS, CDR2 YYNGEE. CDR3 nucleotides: TGTGCCAGCAGCGTCACCCCGGGACAGACGAACACTGAAGCTTTCTTT. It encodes CASSVTPGQTNTEAFF.

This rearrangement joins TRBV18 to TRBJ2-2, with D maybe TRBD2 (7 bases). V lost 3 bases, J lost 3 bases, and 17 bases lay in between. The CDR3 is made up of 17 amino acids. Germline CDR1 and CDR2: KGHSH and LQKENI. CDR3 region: CASSPPDGGADTGELFF. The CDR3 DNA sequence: TGTGCCAGCTCACCTCCCGATGGGGGGGCCGACACCGGGGAGCTGTTTTTT.

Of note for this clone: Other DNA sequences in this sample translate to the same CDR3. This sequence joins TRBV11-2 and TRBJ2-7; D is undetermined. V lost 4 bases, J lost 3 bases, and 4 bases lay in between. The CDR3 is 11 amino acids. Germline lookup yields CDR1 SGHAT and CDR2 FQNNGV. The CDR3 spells CASSSFYEQYF. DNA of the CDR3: TGTGCCAGCAGCTCCTTCTACGAGCAGTACTTC.

For the CDR3, the DNA is TGTGCCAGCAGCTTTAGCTCCCAGGGGGCATATTATGGCTACACCTTC. Residues: CASSFSSQGAYYGYTF. The chain recombines TRBV7-8 with TRBJ1-2; 8 bases are a match to TRBD1. Unmatched junction bases numbered 11, after V lost 3 bases and J lost 5 bases. Germline CDR1 reads SGHVS; CDR2 reads FQNEAQ. This CDR3 spans 16 amino acids.